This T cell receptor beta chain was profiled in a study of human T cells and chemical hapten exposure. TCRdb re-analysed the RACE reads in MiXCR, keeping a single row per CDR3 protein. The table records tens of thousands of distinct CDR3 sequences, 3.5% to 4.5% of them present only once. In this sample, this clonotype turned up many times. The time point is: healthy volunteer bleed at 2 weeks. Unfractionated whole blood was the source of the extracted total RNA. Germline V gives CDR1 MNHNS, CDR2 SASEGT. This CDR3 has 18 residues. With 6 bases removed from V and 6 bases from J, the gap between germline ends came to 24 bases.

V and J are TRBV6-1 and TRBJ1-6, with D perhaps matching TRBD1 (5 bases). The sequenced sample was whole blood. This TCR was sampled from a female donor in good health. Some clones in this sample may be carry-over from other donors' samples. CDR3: CASSRVKQDSTANSPLHF. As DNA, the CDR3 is TGTGCCAGCAGCCGCGTGAAACAGGACTCCACTGCTAATTCACCCCTCCACTTT.